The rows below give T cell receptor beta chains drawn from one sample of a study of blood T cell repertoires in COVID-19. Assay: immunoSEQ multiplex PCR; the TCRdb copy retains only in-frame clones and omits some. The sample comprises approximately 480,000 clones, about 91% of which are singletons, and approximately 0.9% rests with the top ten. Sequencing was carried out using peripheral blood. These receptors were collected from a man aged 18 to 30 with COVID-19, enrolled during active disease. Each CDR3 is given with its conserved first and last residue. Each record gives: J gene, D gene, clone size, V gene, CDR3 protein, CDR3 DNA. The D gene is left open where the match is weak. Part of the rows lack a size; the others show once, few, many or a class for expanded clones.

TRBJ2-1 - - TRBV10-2 CASIRIRDNEQFF TGCGCCAGCATCCGTATCCGGGACAATGAGCAGTTCTTC
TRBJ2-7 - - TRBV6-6 CASSSNYEQYF TGTGCCAGCAGTTCCAACTACGAGCAGTACTTC
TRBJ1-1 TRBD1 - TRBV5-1 CASSLELGGNTEAFF TGCGCCAGCAGCTTGGAACTAGGGGGCAACACTGAAGCTTTCTTT
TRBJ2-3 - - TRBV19 CASSQAGRTDTQYF TGTGCCAGTAGTCAGGCAGGGAGGACAGATACGCAGTATTTT
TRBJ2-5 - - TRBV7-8 CASSRTRIKQETQYF TGTGCCAGCAGCCGTACTAGGATAAAGCAAGAGACCCAGTACTTC
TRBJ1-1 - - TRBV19 CASSRTAAGNTEAFF TGTGCCAGTAGTAGGACAGCGGCGGGGAACACTGAAGCTTTCTTT
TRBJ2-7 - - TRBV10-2 CASSESVVSYEQYF TGCGCCAGCAGTGAGTCGGTAGTCTCCTACGAGCAGTACTTC
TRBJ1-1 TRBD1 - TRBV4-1 CASSRGQGAALYTEAFF TGCGCCAGCAGCAGAGGACAGGGGGCTGCCCTATACACTGAAGCTTTCTTT
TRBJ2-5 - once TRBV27 CASSLLGLMGETQYF TGTGCCAGCAGTTTATTGGGACTCATGGGAGAGACCCAGTACTTC
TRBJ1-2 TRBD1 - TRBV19 CASSIGPSDRGMRYTF TGTGCCAGTAGTATTGGCCCTTCTGACAGGGGGATGCGCTACACCTTC
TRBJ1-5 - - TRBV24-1 CATSQRGAGQPQHF TGTGCCACCAGCCAGCGGGGGGCTGGTCAGCCCCAGCATTTT
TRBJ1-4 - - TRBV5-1 CASSRGWLFF TGCGCCAGCAGCCGGGGGTGGCTGTTTTTT
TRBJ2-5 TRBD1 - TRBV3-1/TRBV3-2 CASSQDSGTGETQYF TGTGCCAGCAGCCAAGATTCCGGGACAGGTGAGACCCAGTACTTC
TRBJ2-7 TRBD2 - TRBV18 CASSQGLAGYEQYF TGTGCCAGCTCACAAGGACTAGCGGGTTACGAGCAGTACTTC
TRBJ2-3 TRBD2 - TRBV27 CASRRLAGDSADTQYF TGTGCCAGCAGAAGACTAGCGGGAGATAGCGCAGATACGCAGTATTTT
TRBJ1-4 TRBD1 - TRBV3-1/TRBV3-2 CASSHLRQGQEKLFF TGTGCCAGCAGCCATCTACGACAGGGCCAGGAAAAACTGTTTTTT
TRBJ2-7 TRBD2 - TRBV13 CASSLGTRMREQYF TGTGCCAGCAGCCTCGGGACTAGAATGCGCGAGCAGTACTTC
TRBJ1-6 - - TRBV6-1 CASSELQGGRNSPLHF TGTGCCAGCAGTGAGTTACAGGGTGGTAGAAATTCACCCCTCCACTTT
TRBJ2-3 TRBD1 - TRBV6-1 CASSERDRENFCTDTQYF TGTGCCAGCAGTGAACGGGACAGGGAGAATTTCTGCACAGATACGCAGTATTTT
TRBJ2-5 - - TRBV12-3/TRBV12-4 CASRSGTQETQYF TGTGCCAGCAGGTCCGGGACTCAAGAGACCCAGTACTTC
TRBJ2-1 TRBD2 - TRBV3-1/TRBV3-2 CASSPPGLADPHSYNEQFF TGTGCCAGCAGCCCGCCGGGACTAGCGGATCCGCACTCCTACAATGAGCAGTTCTTC
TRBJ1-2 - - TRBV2 CASSELVAGRGYGYTF TGTGCCAGCAGTGAACTTGTGGCAGGGAGGGGCTATGGCTACACCTTC
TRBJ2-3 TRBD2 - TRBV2 CASRFWGGSDTQYF TGTGCCAGCAGATTTTGGGGCGGGAGCGATACGCAGTATTTT
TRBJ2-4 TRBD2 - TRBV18 CASSRLAGGTQNIQYF TGTGCCAGCTCACGTCTGGCGGGGGGGACCCAAAACATTCAGTACTTC
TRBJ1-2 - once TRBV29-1 CSVDRIRRYGYTF TGCAGCGTTGACCGCATACGCAGGTATGGCTACACCTTC
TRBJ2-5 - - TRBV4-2 CASSQDRVPGETQYF TGTGCCAGCAGCCAAGACCGGGTCCCTGGAGAGACCCAGTACTTC
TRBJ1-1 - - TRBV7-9 CASSLAGGAFF TGTGCCAGCAGCTTAGCAGGAGGAGCTTTCTTT
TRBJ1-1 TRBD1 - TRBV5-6 CASSPGQGAGTEAFF TGTGCCAGCAGCCCGGGACAGGGGGCTGGCACTGAAGCTTTCTTT
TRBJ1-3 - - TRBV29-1 CSVVTPDSGNTIYF TGCAGCGTTGTGACACCAGACTCTGGAAACACCATATATTTT
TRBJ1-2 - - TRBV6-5 CAARGWNYGYTF TGTGCCGCCAGGGGATGGAACTATGGCTACACCTTC
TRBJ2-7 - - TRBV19 CASSIGRRGAAEQYF TGTGCCAGTAGTATTGGGCGGCGGGGCGCCGCTGAGCAGTACTTC
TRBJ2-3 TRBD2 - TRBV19 CASSSRASGRGTDTQYF TGTGCCAGTAGTTCTAGGGCTAGCGGGAGAGGGACAGATACGCAGTATTTT
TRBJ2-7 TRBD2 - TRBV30 CAWTGLAGGPSQYF TGTGCCTGGACTGGACTAGCGGGGGGACCCAGTCAGTACTTC
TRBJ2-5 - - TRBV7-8 CASSLFYREETQYF TGTGCCAGCAGCCTATTTTACAGGGAAGAGACCCAGTACTTC
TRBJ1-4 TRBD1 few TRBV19 CASSMTGGVGEKLFF TGTGCCAGTAGTATGACAGGGGGTGTAGGTGAAAAACTGTTTTTT
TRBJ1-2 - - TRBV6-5 CASGETRMNYGYTF TGTGCCAGCGGCGAAACCAGGATGAACTATGGCTACACCTTC
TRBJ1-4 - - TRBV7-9 CASSSGLSTNEKLFF TGTGCCAGCAGCTCAGGGTTGTCAACTAATGAAAAACTGTTTTTT
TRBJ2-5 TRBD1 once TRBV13 CASSGRTGRTETQYF TGTGCCAGCAGCGGGCGGACAGGGAGAACAGAGACCCAGTACTTC
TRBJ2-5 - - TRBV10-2 CASSEFMETQYF TGCGCCAGCAGTGAGTTCATGGAGACCCAGTACTTC